This passage covers 16 T cell receptor beta chains from one sample sequenced in a study of CD8 T cells in ankylosing spondylitis. TCRdb reprocessed the 5' RACE reads via MiXCR and lists one record per CDR3 protein. The sample shows roughly 150,000 distinct CDR3 sequences, 25% to 35% of them seen only once. The sequenced sample consisted of synovial fluid, either unsorted or a sorted T cell fraction (not recorded which). The receptors were sampled from a male donor with ankylosing spondylitis.

About this clonotype itself: Relative to the germline gene, one junction end is altered; a read error may explain this. This chain uses TRBV2 with TRBJ2-5, with 7 bases lining up with TRBD1. This CDR3 region has 10 residues. CDR1 and CDR2 from the germline V gene are SNHLY and FYNNEI. The CDR3 reads CWDSQETQYF. The CDR3 DNA is TGCTGGGACAGCCAAGAGACCCAGTACTTC.

The J gene is TRBJ2-1, the V gene TRBV6-1, with 9 bases that match TRBD2. Germline CDR1 MNHNS, CDR2 SASEGT. V shed 4 bases, J shed 6 bases, and the junction held 7 bases outside the gene matches. This CDR3 has 15 amino acids. The DNA of the CDR3 is TGTGCCAGCAGTGTAACGGCGGGGGGGCTCAATGAGCAGTTCTTC. It encodes CASSVTAGGLNEQFF.

This chain links TRBV11-3 with TRBJ2-2, with 9 bases lining up with TRBD2. Germline assignment: CDR1 SGHNT and CDR2 YENEEA. The CDR3 sequence is 17 residues long. The J segment lost 4 bases and the V segment lost 3 bases, leaving 9 bases of the junction unmatched. In DNA form, the CDR3 reads TGTGCCAGCAGCTTTGGTAGCGGGGGCCTTGGCACCGGGGAGCTGTTTTTT. Its protein is CASSFGSGGLGTGELFF.

This clonotype came up a few times. V and J are TRBV18 and TRBJ2-3, with 10 bases lining up with TRBD2. The germline V gene encodes CDR1 KGHSH and CDR2 LQKENI. Trimming took 8 bases from V and 3 from J; bases not matched to a gene: 5. The CDR3 sequence is 14 residues long. The CDR3 nucleotides read TGTGCCAGCACCCTAGCGGGGGAAACAGATACGCAGTATTTT. Translation: CASTLAGETDTQYF. The full variable domain, completed using reference TRBV18 and TRBJ2-3, is NAGVMQNPRHLVRRRGQEARLRCSPMKGHSHVYWYRQLPEEGLKFMVYLQKENIIDESGMPKERFSAEFPKEGPSILRIQQVVRGDSAAYFCASTLAGETDTQYFGPGTRLTVL.

The chain links TRBV20-1 to TRBJ2-1; the D is unclear. This CDR3 has 14 amino acids. Per germline, CDR1 DFQATT and CDR2 SNEGSKA (reference sequence). V was clipped by 0 bases and J by 4 bases, with 10 bases between them. CDR3: CSARDLRTYNEQFF. CDR3 DNA sequence: TGCAGTGCTAGAGATCTACGAACTTACAATGAGCAGTTCTTC.

In this sample, this clonotype turned up many times. The chain uses TRBV20-1 and TRBJ2-1; D uncertain. The CDR3 has 12 amino acids. CDR1 and CDR2 (germline): DFQATT, SNEGSKA (reference sequence). CDR3 bases: TGCAGCCTTCGGCTATCCTACAATGAGCAGTTCTTC. Its translation is CSLRLSYNEQFF.

The chain uses TRBV20-1 and TRBJ2-4, with D uncertain. V shed 4 bases and J shed 0 bases, with 10 bases lying between them. This CDR3 region has 14 residues. The germline gives CDR1 DFQATT, CDR2 SNEGSKA (reference sequence). Here the CDR3 reads CSATRIEAKNIQYF. CDR3 DNA: TGCAGTGCTACCCGGATTGAAGCCAAAAACATTCAGTACTTC.

The chain combines TRBV28 with TRBJ1-1; TRBD1 agrees at 7 bases. Germline V CDR1 and CDR2: MDHEN, SYDVKM. J lost 1 base, V lost 6 bases, and 8 bases had no gene match. This CDR3 is built from 15 residues. The CDR3 DNA reads TGTGCCAGCAGATCAGAGGACAGGCCGAACACTGAAGCTTTCTTT. This codes for CASRSEDRPNTEAFF.

This clonotype was observed a handful of times. This chain joins TRBV2 and TRBJ1-1, with TRBD1 matching over 8 bases. V was pared by 6 bases and J by 5 bases, with 8 bases of the junction left unmatched. CDR3 length: 14 amino acids. CDR1 SNHLY and CDR2 FYNNEI come from the germline V gene. In nucleotides, the CDR3 is TGTGCCAGCAGAGCTGACAGGGGAGGGACTGAAGCTTTCTTT. Its protein product is CASRADRGGTEAFF.

CDR3 nucleotides: TGCGCCAGCAGCTTCTCGGACGGGGGCCGGGAGCTGTTTTTT. This encodes CASSFSDGGRELFF. The rearrangement uses TRBV5-1 and TRBJ2-2, with D possibly called TRBD1 or TRBD2 (6 bases each). Trimming stripped 2 bases from V and 9 bases from J, with 14 bases between. Germline loops: CDR1 SGHRS, CDR2 YFSETQ. The CDR3 has 14 residues.

Written as DNA, the CDR3 is TGCAGCCCGTCTTGGGACATGTTCTACGAGCAGTACTTC. It encodes CSPSWDMFYEQYF. The rearrangement uses TRBV29-1 and TRBJ2-7; weak D call: TRBD1 (6 bases). V was cut by 8 bases and J by 3 bases, with 17 bases left in between. The CDR3 totals 13 residues. Germline loops: CDR1 SQVTM, CDR2 ANQGSEA.

This clonotype came up a few times. CDR3 sequence: CAISPDGPGAGTDTQYF. DNA for the CDR3: TGTGCCATCAGTCCCGACGGCCCCGGGGCGGGGACAGATACGCAGTATTTT. The genes are TRBV10-3 and TRBJ2-3, with D tentatively TRBD2 (6 bases). The germline CDR1 and CDR2 sequences are ENHRY and SYGVKD. The CDR3 length is 17 residues. V was shortened by 5 bases and J by 3 bases, with 21 bases between the two germline ends.

This clonotype was recorded many times. The V and J genes are TRBV20-1 and TRBJ2-5, with 8 bases lining up with TRBD2. V lost 1 base and J lost 6; bases outside the gene matches: 13. Germline assignment: CDR1 DFQATT and CDR2 SNEGSKA (reference sequence). The CDR3 is 16 amino acids. The CDR3 loop reads CSARVPGGPGSKTQYF. The CDR3 nucleotides read TGCAGTGCTAGAGTCCCGGGAGGGCCCGGGTCGAAGACCCAGTACTTC.

This rearrangement joins TRBV7-9 to TRBJ1-2; 7 bases fit TRBD1. Trimming cost V 8 bases and J 3 bases; bases outside gene matches: 9. CDR1 and CDR2 (germline): SEHNR, FQNEAQ (reference sequence). CDR3 length: 14 amino acids. This chain's CDR3 is CASSRTGNDYGYTF. DNA of the CDR3: TGTGCCAGCTCTAGGACAGGAAACGACTATGGCTACACCTTC.

This clonotype was counted a few times. The chain combines TRBV6-1 with TRBJ1-1; possible D gene TRBD1, 5 bases. Germline V gives CDR1 MNHNS, CDR2 SASEGT. The CDR3 totals 11 residues. V lost 3 bases and J lost 6, with 5 bases in between. CDR3 bases: TGTGCCAGCAGTGAGGGGGCTGAAGCTTTCTTT. Protein: CASSEGAEAFF.

The chain carries TRBV27 and TRBJ2-1; 11 positions agree with TRBD2. Germline CDR1 and CDR2: MNHEY and SMNVEV (reference sequence). V lost 8 bases, J lost 4 bases, and 7 bases stayed unmatched. This CDR3 spans 15 amino acids. The CDR3 spells CASRGGTSGYNEQFF. Here the CDR3 DNA reads TGTGCCAGCCGGGGAGGGACTAGCGGTTACAATGAGCAGTTCTTC.